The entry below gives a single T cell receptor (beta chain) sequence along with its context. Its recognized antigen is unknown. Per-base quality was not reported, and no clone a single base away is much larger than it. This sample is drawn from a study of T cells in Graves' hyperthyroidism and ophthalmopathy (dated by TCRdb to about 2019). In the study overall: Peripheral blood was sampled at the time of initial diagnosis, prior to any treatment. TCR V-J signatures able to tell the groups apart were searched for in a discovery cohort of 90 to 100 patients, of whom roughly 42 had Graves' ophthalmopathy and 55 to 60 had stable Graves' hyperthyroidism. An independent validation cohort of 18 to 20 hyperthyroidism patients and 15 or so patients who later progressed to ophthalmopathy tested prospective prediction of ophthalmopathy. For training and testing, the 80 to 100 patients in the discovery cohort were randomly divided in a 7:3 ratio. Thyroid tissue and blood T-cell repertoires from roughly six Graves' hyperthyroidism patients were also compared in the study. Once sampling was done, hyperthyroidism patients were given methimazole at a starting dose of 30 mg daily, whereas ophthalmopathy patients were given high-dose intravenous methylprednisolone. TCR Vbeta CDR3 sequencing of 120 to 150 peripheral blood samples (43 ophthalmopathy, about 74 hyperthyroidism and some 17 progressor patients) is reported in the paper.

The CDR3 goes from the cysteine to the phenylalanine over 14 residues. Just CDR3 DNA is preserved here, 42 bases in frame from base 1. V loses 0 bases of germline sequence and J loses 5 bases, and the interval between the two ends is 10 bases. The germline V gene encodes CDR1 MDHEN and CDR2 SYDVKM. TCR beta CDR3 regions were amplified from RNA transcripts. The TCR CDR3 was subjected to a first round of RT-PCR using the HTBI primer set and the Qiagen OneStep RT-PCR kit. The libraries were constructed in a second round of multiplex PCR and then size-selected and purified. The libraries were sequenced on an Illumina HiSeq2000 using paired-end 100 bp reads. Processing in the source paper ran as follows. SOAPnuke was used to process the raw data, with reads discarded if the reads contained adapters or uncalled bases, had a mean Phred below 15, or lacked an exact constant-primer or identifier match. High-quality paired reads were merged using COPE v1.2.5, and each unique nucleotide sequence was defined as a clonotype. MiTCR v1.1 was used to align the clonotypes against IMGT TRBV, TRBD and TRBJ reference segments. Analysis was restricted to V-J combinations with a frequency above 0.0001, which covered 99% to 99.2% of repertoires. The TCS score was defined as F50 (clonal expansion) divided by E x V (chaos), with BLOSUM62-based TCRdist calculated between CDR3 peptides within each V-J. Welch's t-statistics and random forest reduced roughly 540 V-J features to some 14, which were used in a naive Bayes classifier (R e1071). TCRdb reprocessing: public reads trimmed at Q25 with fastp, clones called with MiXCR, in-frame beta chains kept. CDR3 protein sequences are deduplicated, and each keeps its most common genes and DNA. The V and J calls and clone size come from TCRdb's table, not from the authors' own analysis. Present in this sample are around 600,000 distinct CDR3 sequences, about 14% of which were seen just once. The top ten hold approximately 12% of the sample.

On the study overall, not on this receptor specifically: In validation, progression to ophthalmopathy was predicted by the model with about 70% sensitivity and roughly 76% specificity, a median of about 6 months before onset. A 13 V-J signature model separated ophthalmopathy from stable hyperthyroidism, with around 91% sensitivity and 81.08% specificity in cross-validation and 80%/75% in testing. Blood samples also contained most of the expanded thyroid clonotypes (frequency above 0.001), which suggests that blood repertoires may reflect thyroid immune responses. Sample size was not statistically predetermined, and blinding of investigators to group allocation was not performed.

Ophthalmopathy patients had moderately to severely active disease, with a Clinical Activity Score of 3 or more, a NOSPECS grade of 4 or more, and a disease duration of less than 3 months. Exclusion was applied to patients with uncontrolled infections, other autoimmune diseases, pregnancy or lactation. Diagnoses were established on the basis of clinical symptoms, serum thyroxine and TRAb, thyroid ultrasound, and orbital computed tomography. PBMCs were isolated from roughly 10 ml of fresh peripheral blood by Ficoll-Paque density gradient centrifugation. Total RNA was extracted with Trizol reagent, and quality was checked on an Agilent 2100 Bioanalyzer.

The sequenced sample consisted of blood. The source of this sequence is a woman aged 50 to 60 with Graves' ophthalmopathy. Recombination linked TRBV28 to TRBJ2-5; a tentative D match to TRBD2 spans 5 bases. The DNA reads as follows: TGTGCCAGCAGTTTATGGGGAGAAGGGGAGACCCAGTACTTC. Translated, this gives CASSLWGEGETQYF.